This note documents a single T cell receptor (beta chain) sequence. Its antigen is undetermined. Naive CD8 cells, CD45RO-negative and positively selected for CCR7, excluded terminally differentiated effector memory CD45RA+ cells. In the original analysis: ImmunoSEQ output lacked quality scores and full-length reads, limiting matched filtering. Produced via immunoSEQ multiplex PCR; TCRdb's table is partial and in-frame only. Clonal size and the V and J genes are those of that table, whereas D and trimming came from the DNA. The sample consists of a few million clones, around 93% of them appearing once. The entry originates in a study of shared clonotypes between healthy human individuals. Overall study results and limits: Generation probability values for non-shared clonotypes were lower than those for clonotypes shared by all four donors.

The V end was cut by 3 bases, the J end by 9 bases, with 12 bases between. The CDR3 runs to 13 residues. Germline assignment: CDR1 SGHAT and CDR2 FQNNGV. The TCR originated in a man aged 18 to 29 in good health. Some clones in this sample may be carry-over from other donors' samples. Sequencing used naive CD8+ T cells from PBMCs. This chain uses TRBV11-2 with TRBJ2-1; a possible D gene is TRBD1 (6 bases). The CDR3 sequence is CASSFFRGSEQFF. The CDR3 DNA reads as TGTGCCAGCAGCTTTTTTAGGGGGAGTGAGCAGTTCTTC.